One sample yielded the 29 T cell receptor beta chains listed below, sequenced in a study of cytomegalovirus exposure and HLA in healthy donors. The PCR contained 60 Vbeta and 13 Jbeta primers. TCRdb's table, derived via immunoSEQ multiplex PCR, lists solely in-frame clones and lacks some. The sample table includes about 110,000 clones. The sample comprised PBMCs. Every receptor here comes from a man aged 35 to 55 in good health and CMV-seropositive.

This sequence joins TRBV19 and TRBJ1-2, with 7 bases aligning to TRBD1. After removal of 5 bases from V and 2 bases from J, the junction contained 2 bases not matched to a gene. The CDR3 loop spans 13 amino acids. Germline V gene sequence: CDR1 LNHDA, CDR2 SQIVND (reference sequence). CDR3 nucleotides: TGTGCCAGTAGTCAACAGGGGAACTATGGCTACACCTTC. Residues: CASSQQGNYGYTF.

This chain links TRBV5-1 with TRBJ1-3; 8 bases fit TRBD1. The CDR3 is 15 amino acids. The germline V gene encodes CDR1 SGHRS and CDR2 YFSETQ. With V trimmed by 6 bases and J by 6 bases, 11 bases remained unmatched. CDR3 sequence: CASKPGTGGTNTIYF. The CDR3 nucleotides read TGCGCCAGCAAACCCGGAACAGGGGGGACAAACACCATATATTTT.

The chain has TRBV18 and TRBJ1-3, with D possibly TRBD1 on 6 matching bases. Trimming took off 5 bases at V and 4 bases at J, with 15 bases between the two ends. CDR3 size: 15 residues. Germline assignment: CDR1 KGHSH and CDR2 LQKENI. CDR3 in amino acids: CASSFSGESGNTIYF. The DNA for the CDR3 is TGTGCCAGCTCATTCTCAGGGGAGTCGGGAAACACCATATATTTT.

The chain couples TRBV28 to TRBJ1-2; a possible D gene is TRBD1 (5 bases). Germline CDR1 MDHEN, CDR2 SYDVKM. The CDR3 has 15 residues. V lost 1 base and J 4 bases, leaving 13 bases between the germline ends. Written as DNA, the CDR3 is TGTGCCAGCAGTTTATATCCCGGGCAGGGCTATGGCTACACCTTC. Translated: CASSLYPGQGYGYTF.

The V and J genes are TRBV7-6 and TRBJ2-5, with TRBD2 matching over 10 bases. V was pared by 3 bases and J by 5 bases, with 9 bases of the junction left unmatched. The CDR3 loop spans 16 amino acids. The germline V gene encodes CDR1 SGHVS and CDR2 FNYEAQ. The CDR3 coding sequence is TGTGCCAGCAGCTTGTATCGAGCGGGAGGGTATGAGACCCAGTACTTC. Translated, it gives CASSLYRAGGYETQYF.

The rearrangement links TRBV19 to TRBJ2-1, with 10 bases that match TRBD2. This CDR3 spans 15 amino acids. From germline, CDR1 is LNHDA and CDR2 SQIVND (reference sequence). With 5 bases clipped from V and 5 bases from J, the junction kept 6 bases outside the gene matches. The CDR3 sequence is CASSGGLARNNEQFF. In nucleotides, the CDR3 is TGTGCCAGTAGTGGGGGACTAGCGAGGAACAATGAGCAGTTCTTC.

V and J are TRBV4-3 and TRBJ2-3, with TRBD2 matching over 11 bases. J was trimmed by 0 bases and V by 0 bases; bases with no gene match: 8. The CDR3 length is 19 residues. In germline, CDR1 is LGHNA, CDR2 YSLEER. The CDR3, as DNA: TGCGCCAGCAGCCAAGATCTTGAGACTAGCGGGGCTAGCACAGATACGCAGTATTTT. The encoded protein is CASSQDLETSGASTDTQYF.

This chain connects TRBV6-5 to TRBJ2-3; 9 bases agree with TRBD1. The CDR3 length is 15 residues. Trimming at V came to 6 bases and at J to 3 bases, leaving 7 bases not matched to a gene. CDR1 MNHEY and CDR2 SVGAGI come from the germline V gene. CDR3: CASRPGTGRTDTQYF. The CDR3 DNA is TGTGCCAGCAGACCAGGGACAGGGCGTACAGATACGCAGTATTTT.

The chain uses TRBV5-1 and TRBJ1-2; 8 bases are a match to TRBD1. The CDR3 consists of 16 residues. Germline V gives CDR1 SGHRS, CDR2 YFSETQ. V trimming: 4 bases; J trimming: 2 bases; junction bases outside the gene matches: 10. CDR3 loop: CASSPLTGTGNYGYTF. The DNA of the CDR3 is TGCGCCAGCAGCCCCCTCACCGGGACAGGCAACTATGGCTACACCTTC.

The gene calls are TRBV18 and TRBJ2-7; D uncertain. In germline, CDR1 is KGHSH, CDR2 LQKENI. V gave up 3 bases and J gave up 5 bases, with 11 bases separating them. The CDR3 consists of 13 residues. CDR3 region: CASSPRELDEQYF. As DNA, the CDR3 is TGTGCCAGCTCACCGAGAGAACTCGACGAGCAGTACTTC.

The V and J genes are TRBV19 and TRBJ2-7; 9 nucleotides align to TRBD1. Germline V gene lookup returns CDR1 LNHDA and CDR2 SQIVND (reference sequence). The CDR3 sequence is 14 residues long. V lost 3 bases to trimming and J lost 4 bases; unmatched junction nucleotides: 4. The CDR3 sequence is CASSIGTGFYEQYF. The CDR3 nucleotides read TGTGCCAGTAGTATCGGGACAGGGTTTTACGAGCAGTACTTC.

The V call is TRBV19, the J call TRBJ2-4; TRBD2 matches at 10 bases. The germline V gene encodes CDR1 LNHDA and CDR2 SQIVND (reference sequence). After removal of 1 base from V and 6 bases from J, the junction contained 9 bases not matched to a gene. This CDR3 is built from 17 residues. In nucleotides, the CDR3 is TGTGCCAGTAGTATAGGGGTGCTAGCGGGAGCGAGAAACATTCAGTACTTC. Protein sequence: CASSIGVLAGARNIQYF.

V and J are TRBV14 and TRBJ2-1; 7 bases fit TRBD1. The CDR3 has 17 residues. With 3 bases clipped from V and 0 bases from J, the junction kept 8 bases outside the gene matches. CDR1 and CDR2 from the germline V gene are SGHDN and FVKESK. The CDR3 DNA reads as TGTGCCAGCAGCCATGCCTTTGGGACAGCCTCCTACAATGAGCAGTTCTTC. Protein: CASSHAFGTASYNEQFF. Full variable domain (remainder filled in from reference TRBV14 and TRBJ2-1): EAGVTQFPSHSVIEKGQTVTLRCDPISGHDNLYWYRRVMGKEIKFLLHFVKESKQDESGMPNNRFLAERTGGTYSTLKVQPAELEDSGVYFCASSHAFGTASYNEQFFGPGTRLTVL.

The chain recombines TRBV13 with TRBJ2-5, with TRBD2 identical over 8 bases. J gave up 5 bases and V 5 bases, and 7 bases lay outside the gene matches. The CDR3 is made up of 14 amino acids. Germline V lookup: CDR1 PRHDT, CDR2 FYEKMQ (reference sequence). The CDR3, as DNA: TGTGCCAGCAGCGCGGCGGGGGGCTTGGAGACCCAGTACTTC. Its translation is CASSAAGGLETQYF. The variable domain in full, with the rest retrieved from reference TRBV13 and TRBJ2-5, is AAGVIQSPRHLIKEKRETATLKCYPIPRHDTVYWYQQGPGQDPQFLISFYEKMQSDKGSIPDRFSAQQFSDYHSELNMSSLELGDSALYFCASSAAGGLETQYFGPGTRLLVL.

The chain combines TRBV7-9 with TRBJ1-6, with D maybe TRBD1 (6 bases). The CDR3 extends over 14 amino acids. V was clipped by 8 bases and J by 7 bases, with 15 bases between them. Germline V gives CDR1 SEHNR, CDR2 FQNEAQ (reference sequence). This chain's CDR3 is CASSRPGDNSPLHF. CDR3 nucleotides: TGTGCCAGCTCCAGACCAGGGGACAATTCACCCCTCCACTTT.

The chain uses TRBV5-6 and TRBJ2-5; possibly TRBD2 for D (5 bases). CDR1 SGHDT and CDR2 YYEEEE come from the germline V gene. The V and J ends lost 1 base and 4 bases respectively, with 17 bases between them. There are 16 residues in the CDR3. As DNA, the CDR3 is TGTGCCAGCAGCTTGCTCCAGAGGAGGTTAGGAGAGACCCAGTACTTC. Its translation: CASSLLQRRLGETQYF.

The DNA of the CDR3 is TGTGCCAGCAGTTGGGGGGAGGTGGAGACCCAGTACTTC. Its protein product is CASSWGEVETQYF. The V and J genes are TRBV6-6 and TRBJ2-5, with a weak D call TRBD2 (6 bases). The CDR3 is 13 residues long. Trimming cost V 4 bases and J 5 bases, with 11 bases left between them. Germline CDR1 and CDR2: MNHNY and SVGAGI (reference sequence).

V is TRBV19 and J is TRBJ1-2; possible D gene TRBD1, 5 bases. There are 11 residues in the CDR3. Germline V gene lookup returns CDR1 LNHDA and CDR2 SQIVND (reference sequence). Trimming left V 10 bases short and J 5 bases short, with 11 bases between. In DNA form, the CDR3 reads TGTGCCACCTTCCAGGGTTATGGCTACACCTTC. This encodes CATFQGYGYTF.

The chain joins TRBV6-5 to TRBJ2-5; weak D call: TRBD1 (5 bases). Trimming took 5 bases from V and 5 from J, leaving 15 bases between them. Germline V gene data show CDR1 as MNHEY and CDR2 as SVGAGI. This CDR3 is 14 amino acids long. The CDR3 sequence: CASSPRAPWETQYF. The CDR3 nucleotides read TGTGCCAGCAGTCCCAGGGCGCCATGGGAGACCCAGTACTTC.

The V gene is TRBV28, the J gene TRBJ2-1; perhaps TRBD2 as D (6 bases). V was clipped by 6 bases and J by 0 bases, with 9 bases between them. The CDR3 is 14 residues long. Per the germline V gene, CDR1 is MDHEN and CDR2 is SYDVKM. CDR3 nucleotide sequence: TGTGCCAGCAGAACGGACTACTCCTACAATGAGCAGTTCTTC. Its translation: CASRTDYSYNEQFF. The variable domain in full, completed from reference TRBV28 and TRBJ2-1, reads DVKVTQSSRYLVKRTGEKVFLECVQDMDHENMFWYRQDPGLGLRLIYFSYDVKMKEKGDIPEGYSVSREKKERFSLILESASTNQTSMYLCASRTDYSYNEQFFGPGTRLTVL.

This CDR3 is CASSFREFTYEQYF. The CDR3 nucleotides are TGTGCCAGCAGCTTCCGGGAGTTTACCTACGAGCAGTACTTC. The V and J genes are TRBV7-6 and TRBJ2-7; perhaps TRBD2 as D (6 bases). V shed 3 bases and J shed 2 bases, with 11 bases lying between them. CDR1 is SGHVS and CDR2 is FNYEAQ in the germline V gene. The length of the CDR3 is 14 residues.

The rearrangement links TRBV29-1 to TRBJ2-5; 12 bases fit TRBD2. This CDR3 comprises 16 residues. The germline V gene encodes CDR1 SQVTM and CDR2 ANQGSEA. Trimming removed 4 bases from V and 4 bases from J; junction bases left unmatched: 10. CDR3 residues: CSVARLAGEDRETQYF. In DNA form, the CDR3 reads TGCAGCGTTGCCCGACTAGCGGGAGAAGATAGAGAGACCCAGTACTTC.

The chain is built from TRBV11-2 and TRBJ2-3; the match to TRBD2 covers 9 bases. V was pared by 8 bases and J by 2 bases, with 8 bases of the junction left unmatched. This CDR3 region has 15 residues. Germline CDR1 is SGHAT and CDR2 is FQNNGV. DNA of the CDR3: TGTGCCAGCGCCATAGCGGGAGAGGACACAGATACGCAGTATTTT. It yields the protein CASAIAGEDTDTQYF.

CDR3: CASSRQGVKDEQYF. CDR3 coding DNA: TGTGCCAGCAGCCGCCAGGGGGTAAAGGACGAGCAGTACTTC. The V call is TRBV7-9, the J call TRBJ2-7; TRBD1 matches at 7 bases. The germline gives CDR1 SEHNR, CDR2 FQNEAQ (reference sequence). Trimming at V came to 5 bases and at J to 5 bases, leaving 9 bases not matched to a gene. This CDR3 contains 14 residues.

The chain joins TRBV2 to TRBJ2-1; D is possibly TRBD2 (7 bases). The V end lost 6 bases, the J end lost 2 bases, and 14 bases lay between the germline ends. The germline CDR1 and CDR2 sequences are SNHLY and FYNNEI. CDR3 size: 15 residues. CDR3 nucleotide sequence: TGTGCCAGCAGGGGGGGCGGGGGCACCTACAATGAGCAGTTCTTC. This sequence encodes CASRGGGGTYNEQFF.

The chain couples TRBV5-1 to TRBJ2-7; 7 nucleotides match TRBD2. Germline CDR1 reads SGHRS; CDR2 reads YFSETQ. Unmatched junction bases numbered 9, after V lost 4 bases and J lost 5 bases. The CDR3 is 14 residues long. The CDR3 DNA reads TGCGCCAGCAGCGCTGCACTAGCGAGAGACGAGCAGTACTTC. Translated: CASSAALARDEQYF.

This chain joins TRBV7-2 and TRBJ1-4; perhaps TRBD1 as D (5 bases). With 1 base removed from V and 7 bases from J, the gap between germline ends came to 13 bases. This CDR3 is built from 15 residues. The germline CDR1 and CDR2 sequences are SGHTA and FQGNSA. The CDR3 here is CASSLDARDREKLFF. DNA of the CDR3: TGTGCCAGCAGCTTAGATGCCAGGGATCGTGAAAAACTGTTTTTT.

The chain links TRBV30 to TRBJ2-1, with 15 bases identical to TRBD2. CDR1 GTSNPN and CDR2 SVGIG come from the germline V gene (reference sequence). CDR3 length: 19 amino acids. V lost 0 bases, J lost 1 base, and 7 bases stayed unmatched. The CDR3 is CAWSVLGTSGRSSYNEQFF. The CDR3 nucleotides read TGTGCCTGGAGTGTACTCGGGACTAGCGGGAGGAGTTCCTACAATGAGCAGTTCTTC.

The DNA for the CDR3 is TGCGCCAGCAGCTTGGCCGGAGAAACCACTGAAGCTTTCTTT. Translating gives CASSLAGETTEAFF. The chain is built from TRBV5-1 and TRBJ1-1; D is uncertain. From germline, CDR1 is SGHRS and CDR2 YFSETQ. With 0 bases removed from V and 4 bases from J, the gap between germline ends came to 10 bases. The CDR3 consists of 14 residues.